This T cell receptor beta chain was sequenced in a study of cytomegalovirus exposure and HLA in healthy donors. Findings of the study overall: In a later analysis, DRB1 alleles had the most associated TCRs; HLA-C alleles the fewest.

Germline V gives CDR1 SGHVS, CDR2 FNYEAQ. Trimming took 5 bases from V and 6 from J; bases not matched to a gene: 7. This CDR3 has 14 residues. About this clone: Its antigen is still unknown.

Healthy bone marrow donors made up the donors. While unrecorded immune exposures were likely, the donors were nominally healthy when sampled. This PCR relied on a set of 60 Vbeta primers and 13 Jbeta primers. Using immunoSEQ multiplex PCR, the repertoire was profiled, and TCRdb retains in-frame clones only, with some absent. The table records fewer than 200,000 clones, 65% to 90% of them present only once. The TCR sequence derives from a human donor in good health. The sequenced sample was PBMCs. The chain has TRBV7-6 and TRBJ2-7; TRBD1 aligns across 10 bases. CDR3 sequence reads: CASSTGQGEREQYF. CDR3 in DNA: TGTGCCAGCAGCACAGGACAGGGGGAGCGCGAGCAGTACTTC.